The 7 T cell receptor beta chains given below trace back to one sample, sequenced in a study of T cells in lung cancer brain metastases. TCRdb's table, derived via immunoSEQ multiplex PCR, lists solely in-frame clones and lacks some. Among under 1,200 clones listed, 75% to 90% were seen once. Sample: tumor tissue from a brain metastasis. Receptors originate from a woman between 35 and 50 years old with non-small cell lung cancer that had spread to the brain.

The rearrangement joins TRBV2 to TRBJ2-1, with TRBD1 identical over 7 bases. The length of the CDR3 is 15 residues. Germline V gene lookup returns CDR1 SNHLY and CDR2 FYNNEI. V shed 7 bases and J 3 bases; nucleotides not matched to a gene: 9. The CDR3 here is CASTSRDRVYNEQFF. In DNA form, the CDR3 reads TGTGCCAGCACTAGCCGGGACAGAGTCTACAATGAGCAGTTCTTC.

The chain links TRBV28 to TRBJ1-4, with D unclear. The CDR3 contains 14 residues. V was pared by 6 bases and J by 4 bases, with 12 bases between. Germline CDR1 and CDR2: MDHEN and SYDVKM. DNA for the CDR3: TGTGCCAGCAGGTTAACGGGCTTTAATGAAAAACTGTTTTTT. Its protein product is CASRLTGFNEKLFF.

CDR3 coding DNA: TGTGCCAGCAGCTTTGTAGCGGGAGCAGATACGCAGTATTTT. Translated: CASSFVAGADTQYF. The gene calls are TRBV11-1 and TRBJ2-3; 9 bases line up with TRBD2. The V gene end was trimmed by 3 bases and the J gene end by 4 bases; junction bases not matched to a gene: 2. The CDR3 runs 14 residues. Looked up from germline, CDR1 is SGHAT and CDR2 is FQDESV (reference sequence).

In its sample, this clone was seen a few times. The chain uses TRBV9 and TRBJ2-7, with TRBD2 matching over 10 bases. The length of the CDR3 is 14 residues. Germline V lookup: CDR1 SGDLS, CDR2 YYNGEE. V shed 2 bases, J shed 5 bases, and the junction held 4 bases outside the gene matches. The CDR3 reads CASSVPSGSHEQYF. The CDR3 nucleotides read TGTGCCAGCAGCGTCCCTAGCGGGAGCCACGAGCAGTACTTC.

V and J are TRBV6-1 and TRBJ2-2, with 9 bases aligning to TRBD2. Germline V gene sequence: CDR1 MNHNS, CDR2 SASEGT. V shed 0 bases and J 5 bases; nucleotides not matched to a gene: 13. This CDR3 has 19 amino acids. Here the CDR3 reads CASSEAFRISGSRTGELFF. The DNA for the CDR3 is TGTGCCAGCAGTGAAGCTTTTAGGATTAGCGGGAGTAGGACCGGGGAGCTGTTTTTT.

This rearrangement joins TRBV2 to TRBJ1-3, with 8 bases matching TRBD1. Germline V gene lookup returns CDR1 SNHLY and CDR2 FYNNEI. This CDR3 comprises 13 residues. The V gene end was trimmed by 6 bases and the J gene end by 3 bases; junction bases not matched to a gene: 1. In DNA form, the CDR3 reads TGTGCCAGCAGGACAGGGGTTGGAAACACCATATATTTT. Encoded protein: CASRTGVGNTIYF.

This clone has just a few counts. As DNA, the CDR3 is TGTGCCAGTAGAACAGGGTCCGATGAGCAGTTCTTC. This codes for CASRTGSDEQFF. V is TRBV19 and J is TRBJ2-1; D might be TRBD1 (6 bases). V gave up 6 bases and J gave up 8 bases, with 11 bases separating them. CDR1 and CDR2 (germline): LNHDA, SQIVND (reference sequence). The CDR3 consists of 12 residues.